This T cell receptor (beta chain) was found in a study of blood T cell repertoires in COVID-19 (dated by TCRdb to 2019 to 2021). Some background on the complete study: Collaborator samples came from the United States, Italy and Spain and covered acute and convalescent phases of COVID-19. Nearly every sample came with metadata listing a de-identified subject ID, COVID-19 status, age in years and sex. Where available, HLA class I and class II types were obtained from metadata supplied by the sample provider rather than from assay-based typing. The repertoires were made available in a free public database intended to serve as a resource for research on the immune response to SARS-CoV-2. The dataset comprised deeply sampled blood TCRbeta repertoires from subjects exposed to, actively infected with, or recovered from COVID-19. The material from the prospective study consisted of cDNA or gDNA derived from T cells, B-cell-depleted T cells, or PBMCs. Samples were obtained from the ongoing ImmuneRACE study (first 160 participants) and from 1,000 to 1,500 subjects provided by 6 global collaborators.

Study-wide conclusions, independent of this receptor: How much clinical and demographic metadata was included differed by source and by participant, and the metadata was provided uncurated.

Enrolling through a virtual design, the prospective study's participants ranged in age from roughly 18 to 89 years and lived across roughly 24 United States geographic areas. Cohort assignment in the prospective study relied on participant-reported clinical history from a screening survey and a study questionnaire. A participant counted as exposed if, within 2 weeks of entering the study, that participant had been in contact with someone who had a PCR-confirmed or clinician-diagnosed COVID-19 case. Each participant in the prospective study had whole blood, serum and a nasopharyngeal or oropharyngeal swab collected by mobile phlebotomists. Over an approximately 2-month period, participants in the prospective study had the option of providing additional blood draws and questionnaires. Before DNA extraction, prospective study blood samples were shipped either frozen or at room temperature. This clone has only one observation. Its binding antigen is unknown. Base qualities are missing; no much larger clone stands one base away.

From the germline V gene, CDR1 is ENHRY and CDR2 is SYGVKD. There are 16 amino acids in the CDR3, from cysteine to phenylalanine inclusive. Only the CDR3 part of the read is kept: 48 bases, read in frame from the first base. The trim is 6 bases for V and 4 bases for J, with a gap of 21 bases between the germline ends. The immunoSEQ Assay, a bias-controlled multiplex PCR, was used to amplify TCRbeta CDR3 regions from genomic DNA. Per the authors' processing: The number of nucleated cells in each sample was estimated by amplification of reference gene primers within the assay. To quantify the absolute abundance of each unique TCRbeta CDR3 rearrangement, sequence reads were collapsed and filtered. Productive Simpson clonality was computed per sample as the square root of Simpson's diversity index over productive rearrangements. The table was pulled from immuneACCESS by TCRdb, which kept in-frame rearrangements only. Such tables lose some clones; where checked, under half of the loss comes from unresolved V genes, and the rest has no known cause. Clone size and the V and J calls come from that table; the DNA yielded D and trimming. The sample table shows 200,000 to 250,000 clones, and around 90% are seen once. The ten largest clonotypes hold roughly 16% of the sample.

The chain couples TRBV10-3 to TRBJ1-2, with the D gene not clear enough to name. The source material was PBMCs or T cells enriched from blood (not recorded which). This receptor was identified in a man between 25 and 39 years old who had been exposed to COVID-19. The CDR3 region reads CAISAPLSGAGYGYTF. The sequenced DNA is TGTGCCATCAGCGCCCCGCTTAGTGGCGCAGGCTATGGCTACACCTTC.